The 17 T cell receptor beta chains given below trace back to one sample, sequenced in a study of T cell repertoires in cytomegalovirus infection. One entry per CDR3 protein results from TCRdb running MiXCR on the reads. The data contain 300,000 to 450,000 distinct CDR3 sequences, around 18% of them singletons. Sequencing was done on a sample of PBMCs. Receptor source: a human donor in good health (CMV status not recorded). Some clones in this sample may be carry-over from other donors' samples.

There are many counts of this clonotype. The gene calls are TRBV12-3 or TRBV12-4 and TRBJ2-7, with 9 positions matching TRBD1. The CDR3 sequence is 15 residues long. V was clipped by 6 bases and J by 5 bases; unmatched bases: 11. The CDR3 coding sequence is TGTGCCAGCAGCCAAGGGACAGGGAAGCTCCACGAGCAGTACTTC. This encodes CASSQGTGKLHEQYF.

Only a few counts were recorded for this clonotype. The chain joins TRBV19 to TRBJ1-2; 7 bases map to TRBD1. CDR3 length: 13 residues. CDR1 LNHDA and CDR2 SQIVND come from the germline V gene (reference sequence). After removal of 5 bases from V and 4 bases from J, the junction contained 4 bases not matched to a gene. DNA for the CDR3: TGTGCCAGTAGTGCCGGGACAGTCTATGGCTACACCTTC. Protein: CASSAGTVYGYTF.

This clonotype showed up many times. This rearrangement joins TRBV6-1 to TRBJ2-7; D is perhaps TRBD1 (6 bases). Trimming left V 6 bases short and J 0 bases short, with 27 bases between. This CDR3 has 19 residues. Germline V gene sequence: CDR1 MNHNS, CDR2 SASEGT. CDR3 nucleotide sequence: TGTGCCAGCAGACACATAGACTTTAGCCGGGACACTACCTCCTACGAGCAGTACTTC. Translation gives CASRHIDFSRDTTSYEQYF.

This clonotype was counted at least ten times. The chain is built from TRBV15 and TRBJ1-2; the D is unclear. Trimming shortened V by 3 bases and J by 4 bases, and 6 bases separated the two germline ends. Germline loops: CDR1 LNHNV, CDR2 YYDKDF (reference sequence). The CDR3 extends over 12 amino acids. CDR3 DNA sequence: TGTGCCACCAGCAGTCCGGGCTATGGCTACACCTTC. Protein product: CATSSPGYGYTF.

This clonotype occurred a few times. J is TRBJ1-1 and V is TRBV19, with 11 bases that match TRBD1. Trimming at V came to 3 bases and at J to 6 bases, leaving 6 bases not matched to a gene. The germline CDR1 and CDR2 sequences are LNHDA and SQIVND (reference sequence). The CDR3 sequence is 15 residues long. CDR3 in amino acids: CASSILDRGRAEAFF. CDR3 DNA: TGTGCCAGTAGTATCCTGGACAGGGGGCGGGCTGAAGCTTTCTTT. The full variable domain, in which reference TRBV19 and TRBJ1-1 provide the parts outside the CDR3, is DGGITQSPKYLFRKEGQNVTLSCEQNLNHDAMYWYRQDPGQGLRLIYYSQIVNDFQKGDIAEGYSVSREKKESFPLTVTSAQKNPTAFYLCASSILDRGRAEAFFGQGTRLTVV.

This clonotype was detected many times. CDR3: CASSLDPGNTIYF. CDR3 nucleotides: TGTGCCAGCAGCTTAGACCCAGGAAACACCATATATTTT. The chain uses TRBV7-8 and TRBJ1-3, with D unclear. The germline V gene encodes CDR1 SGHVS and CDR2 FQNEAQ. The V end was cut by 1 base, the J end by 4 bases, with 5 bases between. The CDR3 runs 13 residues.

Many counts were recorded for this clonotype. The chain uses TRBV7-2 and TRBJ2-5; possibly TRBD2 for D (7 bases). Germline V gene lookup returns CDR1 SGHTA and CDR2 FQGNSA. The CDR3 totals 17 residues. The V gene lost 1 base and the J gene lost 5 bases, with 20 bases spanning the gap. As DNA, the CDR3 is TGTGCCAGCAGCTTAGGGGGGGGCGGGAGTGGGTATGAGACCCAGTACTTC. Its protein product is CASSLGGGGSGYETQYF.

The J gene is TRBJ2-5, the V gene TRBV4-2, with D possibly matching TRBD2 (5 bases). Germline CDR1 reads LGHNA; CDR2 reads YNFKEQ. The CDR3 spans 15 residues. V lost 0 bases to trimming and J lost 7 bases, with 15 bases between them. DNA of the CDR3: TGTGCCAGCAGCCAAGAATCGAACGCCCGGGGGACCCAGTACTTC. This codes for CASSQESNARGTQYF.

This clonotype came up many times. The chain employs TRBV7-8 and TRBJ1-1, with D perhaps matching TRBD1 (5 bases). The CDR3 has 15 residues. From germline, CDR1 is SGHVS and CDR2 FQNEAQ. Trimming stripped 2 bases from V and 3 bases from J, with 13 bases between. CDR3 in DNA: TGTGCCAGCAGCTTAAGGGGTCCCTCCGACACTGAAGCTTTCTTT. Amino acids: CASSLRGPSDTEAFF.

The chain couples TRBV20-1 to TRBJ2-1; TRBD2 matches at 7 bases. The germline V gene encodes CDR1 DFQATT and CDR2 SNEGSKA (reference sequence). CDR3 length equals 12 residues. Trimming at V came to 5 bases and at J to 9 bases, leaving 7 bases not matched to a gene. In nucleotides, the CDR3 is TGCAGTGCTGTCGAACGCGGGAGTGAGCAGTTCTTC. Its protein product is CSAVERGSEQFF.

This clonotype was seen ten or more times. The chain combines TRBV7-2 with TRBJ2-6; D is unclear. The CDR3 is 14 amino acids. Germline V gene lookup returns CDR1 SGHTA and CDR2 FQGNSA. Trimming removed 5 bases at V and 0 bases at J, with 5 bases between. The CDR3 sequence is CASSLNSGANVLTF. The DNA for the CDR3 is TGTGCCAGCAGCCTAAACTCTGGGGCCAACGTCCTGACTTTC.

The table lists this clonotype with a few counts. V gene TRBV6-2 or TRBV6-3 combines with J gene TRBJ1-1; D is unresolved. V lost 9 bases, J lost 1 base, and 12 bases lay in between. This CDR3 comprises 13 residues. Per the germline V gene, CDR1 is MNHEY and CDR2 is SVGEGT. This CDR3 reads CARSRSKNTEAFF. CDR3 sequence (DNA): TGTGCCAGGAGTAGAAGTAAGAACACTGAAGCTTTCTTT.

This clonotype was recorded a few times. DNA of the CDR3: TGTGCCAGCAGCGTAGCGCGGCCACGCCCCACAGATACGCAGTATTTT. Amino acids: CASSVARPRPTDTQYF. The chain uses TRBV9 and TRBJ2-3; D unclear. Deletions cut 0 bases from V and 2 bases from J, with 13 bases between. This CDR3 contains 16 residues. CDR1 and CDR2 from the germline V gene are SGDLS and YYNGEE. Based on the CDR3 plus reference TRBV9 and TRBJ2-3, the full variable domain is DSGVTQTPKHLITATGQRVTLRCSPRSGDLSVYWYQQSLDQGLQFLIQYYNGEERAKGNILERFSAQQFPDLHSELNLSSLELGDSALYFCASSVARPRPTDTQYFGPGTRLTVL.

V usage is TRBV4-3 and J usage is TRBJ2-7; 9 bases fit TRBD2. With 4 bases clipped from V and 5 bases from J, the junction kept 3 bases outside the gene matches. Germline V gives CDR1 LGHNA, CDR2 YSLEER. The CDR3 totals 13 residues. CDR3 sequence reads: CASSRTSADEQYF. CDR3 bases: TGCGCCAGCAGCCGGACTAGCGCCGACGAGCAGTACTTC.

Written as DNA, the CDR3 is TGTGCCAGCAGTTTGCCCGGGACTTCACCCTCCTACAATGAGCAGTTCTTC. It translates to CASSLPGTSPSYNEQFF. The chain couples TRBV6-2 or TRBV6-3 to TRBJ2-1, with a weak D call TRBD2 (6 bases). Germline CDR1 MNHEY, CDR2 SVGEGT. Trimming stripped 4 bases from V and 0 bases from J, with 16 bases between. CDR3 size: 17 residues.

This clonotype was found many times. The gene calls are TRBV5-5 and TRBJ1-2; no definite D call. Per germline, CDR1 SGHKS and CDR2 YYEKEE (reference sequence). This CDR3 region has 14 residues. V lost 4 bases, J lost 3 bases, and 13 bases lay in between. The CDR3 reads CASSHRGGYYGYTF. The DNA of the CDR3 is TGTGCCAGCAGCCACCGTGGCGGATACTATGGCTACACCTTC. The whole variable domain, filled in from reference TRBV5-5 and TRBJ1-2, reads DAGVTQSPTHLIKTRGQQVTLRCSPISGHKSVSWYQQVLGQGPQFIFQYYEKEERGRGNFPDRFSARQFPNYSSELNVNALLLGDSALYLCASSHRGGYYGYTFGSGTRLTVV.

This clonotype was seen a handful of times. The genes are TRBV4-3 and TRBJ1-1, with D maybe TRBD1 (5 bases). The germline V gene encodes CDR1 LGHNA and CDR2 YSLEER. V lost 3 bases and J lost 4, with 12 bases in between. The CDR3 is 14 residues long. CDR3 amino acids: CASSQQKGTTEAFF. DNA of the CDR3: TGCGCCAGCAGCCAGCAAAAGGGGACCACTGAAGCTTTCTTT.